This TCR beta chain was recorded in a study of shared clonotypes between healthy human individuals. Study-wide points: Rarefaction curves obtained for sorted subsets showed sequencing incomplete despite large depth. Non-shared clonotypes had lower generation probabilities than clonotypes shared by all four sorted-subset donors.

This clone was recorded only once. What it binds is not known. Profiling relied on immunoSEQ multiplex PCR, and the TCRdb table lists in-frame clones only, not all of them. The data contain about 2 million clones, 85% to 95% of them seen just once; the ten biggest clones take up about 0.13%. The source is a man younger than 35 in good health. Sequences were obtained from naive CD4+ T cells sorted from blood. Subset specified: CD45RA+ positively selected.

In DNA, the CDR3 is TGTGCCAGCAGCTTAGTTGGGACCGCGAGCGGGGAGCTGTTTTTT. It encodes CASSLVGTASGELFF. V and J are TRBV7-2 and TRBJ2-2; the D gene could be TRBD1 or TRBD2 (5 bases each). The CDR3 spans 15 residues. V was cut by 1 base and J by 7 bases, with 13 bases left in between. Germline values: CDR1 SGHTA, CDR2 FQGNSA.